This entry lists 6 T cell receptor beta chains sequenced from one sample in a study of blood T cell repertoires in COVID-19. Here immunoSEQ multiplex PCR was the method, and the copy in TCRdb shows in-frame clones only, minus some. The sample records 120,000 or so clones, 80% to 90% being singletons. The source material was peripheral blood. The receptors come from a human donor in a cohort sampled during active COVID-19.

The chain uses TRBV6-1 and TRBJ2-1, with D perhaps matching TRBD1 (5 bases). The V gene's germline CDR1 is MNHNS and CDR2 SASEGT. The CDR3 runs 18 residues. Trimming stripped 4 bases from V and 8 bases from J, with 27 bases between. The CDR3 reads CASSVYVVDTHPNYEQFF. The DNA of the CDR3 is TGTGCCAGCAGTGTATATGTAGTGGACACCCACCCCAACTATGAGCAGTTCTTC.

This clone was counted a few times. CDR3 region: CASSAGYEQYF. CDR3 nucleotides: TGCGCCAGCAGTGCCGGTTACGAGCAGTACTTC. This sequence joins TRBV10-1 and TRBJ2-7; D not certain. CDR3 length: 11 amino acids. V lost 4 bases and J 4 bases, leaving 5 bases between the germline ends. Germline V gives CDR1 WNHNN, CDR2 SYGVQD (reference sequence).

This clone has more than one count but fewer than ten. The rearrangement uses TRBV21-1 and TRBJ1-2; no DNA check was done on the table's D call, TRBD1. TRBV21-1 is given as a pseudogene. The CDR3 has 14 residues. The DNA for the CDR3 is TGTGCCAGCAGCAAAGAAAAGGCAGGCTATGGCTACACCTTC. Its translation is CASSKEKAGYGYTF.

The chain combines TRBV7-2 with TRBJ1-5, with D perhaps TRBD1 (6 bases). Germline CDR1 SGHTA, CDR2 FQGNSA. Trimming took off 4 bases at V and 0 bases at J, with 10 bases between the two ends. The CDR3 contains 15 residues. CDR3 residues: CASSSTGFSNQPQHF. CDR3 coding DNA: TGTGCCAGCAGCTCTACAGGGTTTAGCAATCAGCCCCAGCATTTT.

This sequence joins TRBV4-1 and TRBJ2-7; 9 positions match TRBD1. CDR3 length: 14 amino acids. Trimming took 3 bases from V and 4 from J; bases not matched to a gene: 4. Looked up from germline, CDR1 is MGHRA and CDR2 is YSYEKL. In DNA, the CDR3 is TGCGCCAGCAGCCACCTGGACAGGGGTTACGAGCAGTACTTC. As protein: CASSHLDRGYEQYF.

The chain is built from TRBV29-1 and TRBJ2-7, with 10 bases lining up with TRBD1. With 5 bases clipped from V and 4 bases from J, the junction kept 5 bases outside the gene matches. The CDR3 is made up of 13 amino acids. Germline V gene sequence: CDR1 SQVTM, CDR2 ANQGSEA. CDR3 protein: CSVPGTGEYEQYF. The CDR3 DNA is TGCAGCGTTCCCGGGACAGGGGAGTACGAGCAGTACTTC.